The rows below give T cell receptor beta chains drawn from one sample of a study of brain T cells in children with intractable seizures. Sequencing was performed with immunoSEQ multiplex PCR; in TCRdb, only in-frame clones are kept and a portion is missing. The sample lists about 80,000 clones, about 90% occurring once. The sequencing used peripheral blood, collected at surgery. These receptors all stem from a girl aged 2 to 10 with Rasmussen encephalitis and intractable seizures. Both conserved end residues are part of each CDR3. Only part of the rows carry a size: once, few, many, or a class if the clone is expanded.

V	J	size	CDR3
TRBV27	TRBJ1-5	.	CASSLGTDSNQPQHF
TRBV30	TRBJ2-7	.	CAWSVTSGYEQYF
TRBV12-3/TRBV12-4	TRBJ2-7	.	CASSLEWGEQYF
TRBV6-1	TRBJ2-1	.	CASSALASYSYNEQFF
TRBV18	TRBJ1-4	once	CASSPTGGFTNEKLFF
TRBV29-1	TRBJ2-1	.	CSVVSSYNEQFF
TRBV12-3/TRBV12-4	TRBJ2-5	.	CASSLWVVETQYF
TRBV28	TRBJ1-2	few	CASSEGYGYTF
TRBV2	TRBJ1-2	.	CASTRWEGYTF
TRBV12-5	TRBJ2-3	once	CASGLGAGEVYF
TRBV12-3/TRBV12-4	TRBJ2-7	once	CASSFGGPYEQYF
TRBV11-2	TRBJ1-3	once	CASSRQGTSGNTIYF
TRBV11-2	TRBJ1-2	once	CASGRTGGYTF
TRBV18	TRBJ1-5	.	CASSNQGNQPQHF
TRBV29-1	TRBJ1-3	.	CSVDLRSGNTIYF
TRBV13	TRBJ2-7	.	CASSYRQEGSDEQYF
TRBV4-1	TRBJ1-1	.	CASSHEPDGREAFF
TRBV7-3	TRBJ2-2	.	CASSLNRANTGELFF
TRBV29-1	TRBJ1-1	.	CSVRTLNTEAFF
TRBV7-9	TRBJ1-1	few	CASSLAAAKDTEAFF
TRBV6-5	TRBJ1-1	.	CASSYLAEAFF
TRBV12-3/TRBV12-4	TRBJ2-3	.	CASSLLGDTQYF
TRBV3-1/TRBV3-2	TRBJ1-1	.	CAGSPGRNTEAFF
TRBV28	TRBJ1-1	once	CASTPRLGRTEAFF
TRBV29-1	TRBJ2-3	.	CSVVGRVTDTQYF
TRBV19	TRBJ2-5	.	CASSIFRGETQYF
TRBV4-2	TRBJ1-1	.	CASSQVLDGEAFF
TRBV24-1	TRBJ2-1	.	CATSDPAGSYNEQFF
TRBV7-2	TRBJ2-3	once	CASSQRGGSGTDTQYF
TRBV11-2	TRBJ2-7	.	CASSLGTRYEQYF
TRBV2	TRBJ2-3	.	CASSDQGPSGSVYF
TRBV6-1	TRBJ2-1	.	CASSDTSYNEQFF
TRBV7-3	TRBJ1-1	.	CASSSTGASGTEAFF
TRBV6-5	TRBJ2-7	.	CASRLQGINEQYF
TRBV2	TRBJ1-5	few	CASSPLGQGLSPHF
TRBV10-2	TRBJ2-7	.	CASKDRRGGYEQYF
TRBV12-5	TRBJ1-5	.	CASGLGSGQPQHF
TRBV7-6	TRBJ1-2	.	CASSLEVRGGGDYGYTF
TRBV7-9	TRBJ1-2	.	CASSLASGGNYGYTF
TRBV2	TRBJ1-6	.	CASKEEKNSPLHF
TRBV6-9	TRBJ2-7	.	CASSYRTGAYEQYF
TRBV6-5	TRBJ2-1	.	CASRDRGDDEQFF
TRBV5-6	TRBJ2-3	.	CASSQTDTQYF
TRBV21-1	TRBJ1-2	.	CAPRGYGYTF
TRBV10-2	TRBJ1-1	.	CASSPLRDGAEAFF
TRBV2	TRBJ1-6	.	CASSPYRAVRDSPLHF
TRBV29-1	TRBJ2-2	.	CSVGGRNTGELFF